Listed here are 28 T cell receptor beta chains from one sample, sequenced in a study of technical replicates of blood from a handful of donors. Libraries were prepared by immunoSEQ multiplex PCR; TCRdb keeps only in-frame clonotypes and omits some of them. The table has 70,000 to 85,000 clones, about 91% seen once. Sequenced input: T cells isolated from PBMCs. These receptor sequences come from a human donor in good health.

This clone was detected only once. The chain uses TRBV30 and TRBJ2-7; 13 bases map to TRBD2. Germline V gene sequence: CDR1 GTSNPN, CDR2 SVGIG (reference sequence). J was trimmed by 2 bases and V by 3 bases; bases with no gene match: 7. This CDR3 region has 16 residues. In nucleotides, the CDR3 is TGTGCCTGGAGCCGTGGGACTAGCGGGGTTACCTACGAGCAGTACTTC. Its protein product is CAWSRGTSGVTYEQYF.

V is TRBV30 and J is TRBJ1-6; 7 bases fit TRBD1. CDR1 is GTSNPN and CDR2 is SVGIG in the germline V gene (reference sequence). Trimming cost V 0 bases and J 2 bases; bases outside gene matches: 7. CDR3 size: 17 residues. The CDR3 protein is CAWSVRGQTTYNSPLHF. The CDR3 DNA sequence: TGTGCCTGGAGTGTGAGGGGGCAGACTACCTATAATTCACCCCTCCACTTT. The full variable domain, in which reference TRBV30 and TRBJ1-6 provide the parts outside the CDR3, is SQTIHQWPATLVQPVGSPLSLECTVEGTSNPNLYWYRQAAGRGLQLLFYSVGIGQISSEVPQNLSASRPQDRQFILSSKKLLLSDSGFYLCAWSVRGQTTYNSPLHFGNGTRLTVT.

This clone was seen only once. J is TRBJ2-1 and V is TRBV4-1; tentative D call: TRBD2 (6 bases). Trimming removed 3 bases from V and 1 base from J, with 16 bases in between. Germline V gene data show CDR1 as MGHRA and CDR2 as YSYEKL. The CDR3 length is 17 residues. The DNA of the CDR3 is TGCGCCAGCAGCCAGTTCGGGAGAGACCCTTCCTACAATGAGCAGTTCTTC. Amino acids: CASSQFGRDPSYNEQFF.

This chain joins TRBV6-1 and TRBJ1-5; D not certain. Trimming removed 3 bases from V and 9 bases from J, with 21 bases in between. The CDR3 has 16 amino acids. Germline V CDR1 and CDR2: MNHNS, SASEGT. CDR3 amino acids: CASSDRLSGLSRPQHF. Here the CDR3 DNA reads TGTGCCAGCAGTGACAGGCTGTCAGGCCTCTCTCGGCCCCAGCATTTT.

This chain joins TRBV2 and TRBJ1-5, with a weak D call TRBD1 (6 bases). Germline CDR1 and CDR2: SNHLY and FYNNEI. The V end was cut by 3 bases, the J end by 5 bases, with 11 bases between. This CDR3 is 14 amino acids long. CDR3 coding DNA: TGTGCCAGCAGTGATGGTGCAGGGGATCAGCCCCAGCATTTT. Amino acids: CASSDGAGDQPQHF.

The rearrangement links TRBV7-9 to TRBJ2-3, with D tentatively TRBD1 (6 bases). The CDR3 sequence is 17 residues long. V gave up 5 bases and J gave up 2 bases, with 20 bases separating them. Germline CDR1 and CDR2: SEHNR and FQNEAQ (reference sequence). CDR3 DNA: TGTGCCAGCAGCCCCCTGTGGGACACAGACAACACAGATACGCAGTATTTT. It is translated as CASSPLWDTDNTDTQYF. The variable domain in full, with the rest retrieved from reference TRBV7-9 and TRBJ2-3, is DTGVSQNPRHKITKRGQNVTFRCDPISEHNRLYWYRQTLGQGPEFLTYFQNEAQLEKSRLLSDRFSAERPKGSFSTLEIQRTEQGDSAMYLCASSPLWDTDNTDTQYFGPGTRLTVL.

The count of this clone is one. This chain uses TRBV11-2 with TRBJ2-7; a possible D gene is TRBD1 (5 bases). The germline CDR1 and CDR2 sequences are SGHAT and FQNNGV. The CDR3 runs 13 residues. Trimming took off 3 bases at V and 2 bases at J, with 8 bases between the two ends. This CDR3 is CASSFTGAYEQYF. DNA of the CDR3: TGTGCCAGCAGCTTCACAGGTGCCTACGAGCAGTACTTC.

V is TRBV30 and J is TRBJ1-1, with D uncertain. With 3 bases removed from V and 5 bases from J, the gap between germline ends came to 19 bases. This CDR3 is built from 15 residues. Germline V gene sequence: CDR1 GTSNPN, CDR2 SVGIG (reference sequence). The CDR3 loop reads CAWSPLGGRNTEAFF. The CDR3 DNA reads TGTGCCTGGAGCCCACTGGGAGGAAGGAATACTGAAGCTTTCTTT.

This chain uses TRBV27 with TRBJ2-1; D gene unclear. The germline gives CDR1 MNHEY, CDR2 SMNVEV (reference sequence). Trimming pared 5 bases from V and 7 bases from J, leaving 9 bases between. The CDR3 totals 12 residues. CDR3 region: CASSPVGNEQFF. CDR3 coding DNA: TGTGCCAGCAGTCCCGTCGGGAATGAGCAGTTCTTC.

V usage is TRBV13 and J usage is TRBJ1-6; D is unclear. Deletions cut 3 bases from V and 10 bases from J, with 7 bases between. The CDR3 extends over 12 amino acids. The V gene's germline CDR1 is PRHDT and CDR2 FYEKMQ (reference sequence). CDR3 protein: CASSFSESPLHF. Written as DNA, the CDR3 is TGTGCCAGCAGCTTTAGTGAGTCACCCCTCCACTTT.

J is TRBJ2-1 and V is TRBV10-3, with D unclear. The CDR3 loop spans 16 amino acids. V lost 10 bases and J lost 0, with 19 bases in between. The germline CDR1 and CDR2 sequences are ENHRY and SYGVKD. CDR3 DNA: TGTGCCACCACGAGCTTGGCGCGGAGCTCCTACAATGAGCAGTTCTTC. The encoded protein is CATTSLARSSYNEQFF.

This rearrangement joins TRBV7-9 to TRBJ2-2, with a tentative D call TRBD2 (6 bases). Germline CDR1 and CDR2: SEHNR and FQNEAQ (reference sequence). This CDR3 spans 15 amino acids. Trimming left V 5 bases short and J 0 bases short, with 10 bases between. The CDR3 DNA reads TGTGCCAGCAGCCAAGGCGGGGCGAACACCGGGGAGCTGTTTTTT. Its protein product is CASSQGGANTGELFF.

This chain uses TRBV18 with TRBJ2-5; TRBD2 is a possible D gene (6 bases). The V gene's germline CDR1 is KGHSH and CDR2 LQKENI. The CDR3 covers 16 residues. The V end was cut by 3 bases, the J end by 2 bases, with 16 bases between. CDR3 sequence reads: CASSPLLRGSQETQYF. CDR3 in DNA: TGTGCCAGCTCACCTCTTTTACGGGGGTCGCAAGAGACCCAGTACTTC.

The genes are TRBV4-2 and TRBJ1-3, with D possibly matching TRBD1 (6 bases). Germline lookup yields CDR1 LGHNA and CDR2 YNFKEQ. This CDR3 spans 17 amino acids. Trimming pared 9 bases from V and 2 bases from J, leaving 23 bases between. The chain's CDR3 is CASGGGDALFTGNTIYF. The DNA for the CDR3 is TGTGCCAGTGGAGGGGGGGATGCTCTTTTCACTGGAAACACCATATATTTT.

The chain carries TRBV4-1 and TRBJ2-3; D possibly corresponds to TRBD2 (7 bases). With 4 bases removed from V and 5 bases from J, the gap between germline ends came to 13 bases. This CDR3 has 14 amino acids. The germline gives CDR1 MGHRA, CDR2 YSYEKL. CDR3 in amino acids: CASSLLATGDTQYF. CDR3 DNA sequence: TGCGCCAGCAGCCTACTAGCGACAGGAGATACGCAGTATTTT.

For the CDR3, the DNA is TGTGCCAGCAGCTTAGTACAGTTCTACAATGAGCAGTTCTTC. This encodes CASSLVQFYNEQFF. The chain employs TRBV7-8 and TRBJ2-1; D unclear. Trimming took off 1 base at V and 3 bases at J, with 7 bases between the two ends. The CDR3 has 14 residues. Germline CDR1 and CDR2: SGHVS and FQNEAQ.

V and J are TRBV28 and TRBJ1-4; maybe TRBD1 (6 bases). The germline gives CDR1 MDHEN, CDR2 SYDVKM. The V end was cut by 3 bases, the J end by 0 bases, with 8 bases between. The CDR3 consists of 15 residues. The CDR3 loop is CASSFWGPTNEKLFF. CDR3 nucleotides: TGTGCCAGCAGTTTTTGGGGGCCAACTAATGAAAAACTGTTTTTT.

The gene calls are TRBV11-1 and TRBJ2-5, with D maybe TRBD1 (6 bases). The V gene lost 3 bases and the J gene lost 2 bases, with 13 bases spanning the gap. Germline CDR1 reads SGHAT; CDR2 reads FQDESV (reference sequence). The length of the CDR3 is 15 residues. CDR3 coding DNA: TGTGCCAGCAGCTTCACTACAGGGAATCAAGAGACCCAGTACTTC. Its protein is CASSFTTGNQETQYF.

In DNA, the CDR3 is TGCGCCAGCAGCTCATCAGGGGGCGGAGTGGCTGGGGTTTTTGAGACCCAGTACTTC. It is translated as CASSSSGGGVAGVFETQYF. This chain uses TRBV5-1 with TRBJ2-5, with 8 bases identical to TRBD1. Germline CDR1 SGHRS, CDR2 YFSETQ. There are 19 residues in the CDR3. V trimming: 3 bases; J trimming: 5 bases; junction bases outside the gene matches: 21.

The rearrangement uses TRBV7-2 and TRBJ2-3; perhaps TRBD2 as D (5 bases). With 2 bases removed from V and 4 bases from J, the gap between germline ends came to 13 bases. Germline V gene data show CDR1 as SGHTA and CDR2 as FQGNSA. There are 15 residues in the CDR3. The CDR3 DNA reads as TGTGCCAGCAGCTTATTTGTCAGGACTGCAGATACGCAGTATTTT. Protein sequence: CASSLFVRTADTQYF.

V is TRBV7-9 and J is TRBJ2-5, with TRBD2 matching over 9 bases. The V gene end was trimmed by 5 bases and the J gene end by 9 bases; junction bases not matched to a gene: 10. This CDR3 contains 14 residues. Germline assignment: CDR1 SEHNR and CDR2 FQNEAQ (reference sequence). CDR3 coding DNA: TGTGCCAGCAGCCCCCTCCCGGGACTAGCCCCCCAGTACTTC. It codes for CASSPLPGLAPQYF.

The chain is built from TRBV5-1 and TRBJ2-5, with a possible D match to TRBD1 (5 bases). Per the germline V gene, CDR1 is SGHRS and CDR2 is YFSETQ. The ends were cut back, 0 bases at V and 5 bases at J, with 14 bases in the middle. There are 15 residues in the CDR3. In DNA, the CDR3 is TGCGCCAGCAGCTTGGGGGGCAGGATGGGGGAGACCCAGTACTTC. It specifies CASSLGGRMGETQYF.

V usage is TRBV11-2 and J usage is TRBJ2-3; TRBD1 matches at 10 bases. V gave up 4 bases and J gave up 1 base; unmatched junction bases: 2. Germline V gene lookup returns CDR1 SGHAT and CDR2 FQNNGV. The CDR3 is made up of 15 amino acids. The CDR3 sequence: CASSSGTGGTDTQYF. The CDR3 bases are TGTGCCAGCAGCTCCGGGACAGGGGGCACAGATACGCAGTATTTT.

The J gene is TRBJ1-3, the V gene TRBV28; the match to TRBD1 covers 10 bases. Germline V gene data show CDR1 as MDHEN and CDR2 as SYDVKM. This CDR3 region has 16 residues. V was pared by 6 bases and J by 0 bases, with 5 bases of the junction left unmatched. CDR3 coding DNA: TGTGCCAGCAGGGGGACAGGGGTCACCTCTGGAAACACCATATATTTT. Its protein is CASRGTGVTSGNTIYF.

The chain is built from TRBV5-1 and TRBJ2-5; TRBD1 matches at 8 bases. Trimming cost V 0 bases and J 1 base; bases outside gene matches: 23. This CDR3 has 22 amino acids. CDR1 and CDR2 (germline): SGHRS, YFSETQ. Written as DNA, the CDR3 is TGCGCCAGCAGCTTGGCCGCGGGACTCACAGGGGGTTGGGAGAGGGGCCAAGAGACCCAGTACTTC. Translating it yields CASSLAAGLTGGWERGQETQYF.

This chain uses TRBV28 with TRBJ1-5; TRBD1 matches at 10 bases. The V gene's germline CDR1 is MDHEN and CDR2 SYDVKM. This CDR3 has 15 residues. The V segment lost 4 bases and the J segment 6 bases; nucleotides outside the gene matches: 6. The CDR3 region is CASSSPGQGSQPQHF. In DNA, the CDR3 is TGTGCCAGCAGTTCCCCGGGACAGGGGAGTCAGCCCCAGCATTTT.

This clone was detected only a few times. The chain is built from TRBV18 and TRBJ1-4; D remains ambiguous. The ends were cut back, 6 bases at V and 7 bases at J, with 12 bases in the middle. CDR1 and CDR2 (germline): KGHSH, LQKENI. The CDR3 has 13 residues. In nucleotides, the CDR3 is TGTGCCAGCTCTCCAATTAAGAGTGAAAAACTGTTTTTT. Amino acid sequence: CASSPIKSEKLFF.

CDR3: CASSQLTNRVVGEETQYF. CDR3 nucleotide sequence: TGCGCCAGCAGCCAACTTACCAACAGGGTCGTTGGAGAAGAGACCCAGTACTTC. V is TRBV4-1 and J is TRBJ2-5; D may be TRBD1 (6 bases). The CDR3 extends over 18 amino acids. CDR1 is MGHRA, CDR2 YSYEKL, per germline. The germline V and J ends were trimmed by 2 bases and 3 bases, with 22 bases remaining between them.